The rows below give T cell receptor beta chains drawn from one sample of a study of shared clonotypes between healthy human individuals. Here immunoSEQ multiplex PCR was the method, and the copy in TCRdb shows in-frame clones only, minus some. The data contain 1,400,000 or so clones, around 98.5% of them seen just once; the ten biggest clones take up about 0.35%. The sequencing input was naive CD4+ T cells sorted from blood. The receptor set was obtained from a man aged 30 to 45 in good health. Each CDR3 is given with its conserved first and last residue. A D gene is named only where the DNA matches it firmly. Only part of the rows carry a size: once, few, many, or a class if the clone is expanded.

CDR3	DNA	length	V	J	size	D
CASSLVGTSGRATYEQYF	TGTGCCAGCAGCTTAGTGGGGACTAGCGGGAGGGCTACCTACGAGCAGTACTTC	18	TRBV13	TRBJ2-7	NA	TRBD2
CASSLGGLRYGEQFF	TGTGCCAGCAGCTTAGGGGGACTAAGATATGGTGAGCAGTTCTTC	15	TRBV11-2	TRBJ2-1	NA	TRBD2
CATSRDRDAFSGANVLTF	TGTGCCACCAGCAGAGACCGGGACGCCTTCTCTGGGGCCAACGTCCTGACTTTC	18	TRBV15	TRBJ2-6	NA	NA
CASSVGGLAGTTGELFF	TGTGCCAGCAGCGTAGGGGGACTAGCGGGAACCACCGGGGAGCTGTTTTTT	17	TRBV9	TRBJ2-2	NA	TRBD2
CASSLGPADYEQYF	TGTGCCAGCAGCTTAGGTCCAGCGGACTACGAGCAGTACTTC	14	TRBV11-3	TRBJ2-7	NA	NA
CASSPGGDGELFF	TGTGCCAGCAGCCCAGGAGGGGACGGGGAGCTGTTTTTT	13	TRBV11-2	TRBJ2-2	once	NA
CATRHRDTDTQYF	TGTGCCACCAGACACCGGGACACAGATACGCAGTATTTT	13	TRBV28	TRBJ2-3	NA	NA
CASSYEVRNYEQYF	TGTGCCAGCAGTTACGAGGTCAGGAACTACGAGCAGTACTTC	14	TRBV6-6	TRBJ2-7	NA	NA
CASSQQAGGPYEQYF	TGTGCCAGCAGCCAGCAAGCGGGAGGTCCATACGAGCAGTACTTC	15	TRBV14	TRBJ2-7	NA	TRBD2
CASSFTRGGSNQPQHF	TGTGCCAGCAGTTTTACCAGGGGTGGGAGCAATCAGCCCCAGCATTTT	16	TRBV28	TRBJ1-5	NA	NA
CASSLDANTGELFF	TGCGCCAGCAGCTTGGACGCCAACACCGGGGAGCTGTTTTTT	14	TRBV5-1	TRBJ2-2	NA	NA
CASSPQGQVRAEAFF	TGTGCCAGCTCACCCCAGGGACAGGTTAGGGCTGAAGCTTTCTTT	15	TRBV18	TRBJ1-1	once	TRBD1
CAIKASGSDRFF	TGTGCCATCAAGGCTAGCGGGAGTGATCGGTTCTTC	12	TRBV10-3	TRBJ2-1	NA	TRBD2
CASSLSYEQYF	TGTGCCAGCAGTCTCTCCTACGAGCAGTACTTC	11	TRBV27	TRBJ2-7	NA	NA
CASSDMTGTGSYEQYF	TGTGCCAGCAGTGACATGACCGGGACAGGGTCCTACGAGCAGTACTTC	16	TRBV27	TRBJ2-7	NA	TRBD1
CASSYLTGELFF	TGTGCCAGCAGTTATTTGACCGGGGAGCTGTTTTTT	12	TRBV6-6	TRBJ2-2	once	NA
CATVRTSGSYNEQFF	TGTGCCACCGTAAGGACTAGCGGGAGCTACAATGAGCAGTTCTTC	15	TRBV10-3	TRBJ2-1	once	TRBD2
CASSLGQGTGVTEAFF	TGCGCCAGCAGCTTGGGACAGGGGACGGGAGTCACTGAAGCTTTCTTT	16	TRBV5-1	TRBJ1-1	NA	TRBD1
CASSLYRGRTEAFF	TGTGCCAGCAGCCTTTACAGGGGACGCACTGAAGCTTTCTTT	14	TRBV5-8	TRBJ1-1	NA	TRBD1
CASSATNRGSVEQFF	TGTGCCAGCAGTGCAACCAACAGGGGTTCCGTTGAGCAGTTCTTC	15	TRBV25-1	TRBJ2-1	NA	TRBD1
CASSLSGRLYEQYF	TGTGCCAGCAGCTTAAGCGGGAGACTCTACGAGCAGTACTTC	14	TRBV7-2	TRBJ2-7	NA	TRBD2
CASSERVRGLEAFF	TGCGCCAGCAGTGAGCGGGTACGCGGCCTTGAAGCTTTCTTT	14	TRBV10-2	TRBJ1-1	NA	NA
CASSIDRGYYEQYF	TGTGCCAGCAGTATCGACAGGGGATACTACGAGCAGTACTTC	14	TRBV2	TRBJ2-7	NA	TRBD1
CASATGQQDNEQFF	TGCGCCAGCGCCACCGGGCAGCAGGACAATGAGCAGTTCTTC	14	TRBV5-1	TRBJ2-1	NA	NA